The 10 T cell receptor beta chains below were found in one sample sequenced in a study of monozygotic twins with inflammatory bowel disease (dated by TCRdb to the late 2010s). Libraries were prepared through 5' RACE. Sequencing took place on an Illumina HiSeq 2500. After TCRdb reprocessed the reads, each CDR3 protein sequence was kept as one row, without DNA. This sample's table lists 420,000 or so distinct CDR3 sequences. The top ten clonotypes cover 2% to 3% of the sample. The sequenced material came from blood. The receptor source for this set is a human donor with ulcerative colitis or Crohn's disease, or a healthy co-twin of an affected twin (not recorded which).

The V call is TRBV7-2, the J call TRBJ1-1; the TRBD1 assignment by TCRdb is unverifiable without DNA. CDR1 SGHTA and CDR2 FQGNSA come from the germline V gene. The CDR3 spans 15 residues. The CDR3 loop is CASSRRAQGNTEAFF.

The chain employs TRBV29-1 and TRBJ2-1; TCRdb's D gene call, TRBD1, goes unchecked for lack of DNA. Germline loops: CDR1 SQVTM, CDR2 ANQGSEA. The CDR3 covers 13 residues. Here the CDR3 reads CSVARDRGNEQFF.

The genes are TRBV3-1 and TRBJ2-5; lacking DNA, the TRBD2 call made by TCRdb goes unchecked. The CDR3 runs to 14 residues. The germline V gene has CDR1 LGHDT and CDR2 YNNKEL (reference sequence). This CDR3 is CASSQLAGGETQYF.

The chain is built from TRBV20-1 and TRBJ1-5. The CDR3 extends over 16 amino acids. Germline V gene data show CDR1 as DFQATT and CDR2 as SNEGSKA (reference sequence). Here the CDR3 reads CSASRDSHRTNQPQHF.

The chain carries TRBV12-3 or TRBV12-4 and TRBJ1-1; TCRdb's assignment of TRBD1 cannot be checked, as there is no DNA. CDR3 length: 14 amino acids. The CDR3 here is CASSPQGFGTEAFF.

The CDR3 sequence is CASRTPALLREQYF. V gene TRBV5-5 combines with J gene TRBJ2-7; TCRdb outputs TRBD2, but without DNA this stays unchecked. Germline CDR1 and CDR2: SGHKS and YYEKEE (reference sequence). The CDR3 spans 14 residues.

This chain joins TRBV5-4 and TRBJ2-1; TCRdb returns TRBD2, unconfirmable since there is no DNA. Germline V lookup: CDR1 SGHNT, CDR2 YYREEE (reference sequence). The CDR3 extends over 14 amino acids. CDR3 region: CASSLEAGGHGQFF.

The CDR3 is CASSLDTWNQPQHF. The chain joins TRBV12-3 or TRBV12-4 to TRBJ1-5; TCRdb names TRBD1, which stays unverified in the absence of DNA. CDR3 length: 14 amino acids.

The chain has TRBV5-1 and TRBJ2-1; TCRdb designates TRBD1, a call that cannot be tested without DNA. CDR1 is SGHRS, CDR2 YFSETQ, per germline. The CDR3 length is 16 residues. CDR3 sequence reads: CASNLLFGGGNNEQFF.

This sequence joins TRBV14 and TRBJ2-3; TCRdb's D gene call, TRBD2, goes unchecked for lack of DNA. The germline V gene has CDR1 SGHDN and CDR2 FVKESK. The CDR3 runs to 18 residues. The chain's CDR3 is CASSQVGRLAGLGDTQYF.